A single sample gave rise to the 15 T cell receptor beta chains below, sequenced in a study of T cell repertoires in cytomegalovirus infection. MiXCR, applied by TCRdb to the reads, yields one record per CDR3 protein. This table has fewer than 550,000 distinct CDR3 sequences, around 27% appearing once. Specimen: PBMCs. The receptors come from a human donor in good health (CMV status not recorded). Some clones in this sample may be carry-over from other donors' samples.

This clonotype appeared many times. The rearrangement joins TRBV15 to TRBJ1-4; a possible D gene is TRBD1 (5 bases). The CDR3 totals 14 residues. Trimming removed 0 bases from V and 7 bases from J, with 9 bases in between. Germline assignment: CDR1 LNHNV and CDR2 YYDKDF (reference sequence). The CDR3 reads CATSREGRGEKLFF. CDR3 bases: TGTGCCACCAGCAGAGAGGGGAGGGGTGAAAAACTGTTTTTT. Variable domain in full (rest from reference TRBV15 and TRBJ1-4): DAMVIQNPRYQVTQFGKPVTLSCSQTLNHNVMYWYQQKSSQAPKLLFHYYDKDFNNEADTPDNFQSRRPNTSFCFLDIRSPGLGDTAMYLCATSREGRGEKLFFGSGTQLSVL.

The gene calls are TRBV6-8 and TRBJ2-7, with 15 bases lining up with TRBD2. Germline CDR1 is MNHGY and CDR2 is SAAAGT. The CDR3 runs to 19 residues. Trimming removed 2 bases from V and 2 bases from J; junction bases left unmatched: 10. This CDR3 is CASSYDGTSGRSRPYEQYV. The DNA for the CDR3 is TGTGCCAGCAGTTACGACGGGACTAGCGGGAGGAGTCGGCCCTACGAGCAGTACGTC.

This clonotype was counted only a few times. The rearrangement joins TRBV5-1 to TRBJ1-1; the D is unclear. V was shortened by 4 bases and J by 3 bases, with 19 bases between the two germline ends. The CDR3 consists of 16 residues. CDR1 SGHRS and CDR2 YFSETQ come from the germline V gene. The CDR3 bases are TGCGCCAGCAGCGACCGGGCCGCTCCGTCGGACACTGAAGCTTTCTTT. Encoded protein: CASSDRAAPSDTEAFF.

The chain employs TRBV7-3 and TRBJ2-3; D ambiguous. CDR3 length: 15 amino acids. Trimming pared 5 bases from V and 2 bases from J, leaving 14 bases between. Germline V gene lookup returns CDR1 SGHTA and CDR2 FQGTGA. The CDR3 here is CASSPSFLPTDTQYF. The CDR3 DNA reads TGTGCCAGCAGCCCGAGCTTTCTCCCCACAGATACGCAGTATTTT.

This clonotype showed up just a few times. The chain employs TRBV12-3 or TRBV12-4 and TRBJ2-1, with D possibly being TRBD1 (5 bases). The ends were cut back, 6 bases at V and 5 bases at J, with 23 bases in the middle. There are 17 residues in the CDR3. The CDR3 reads CASSPGNGQGTDNEQFF. In DNA form, the CDR3 reads TGTGCCAGCAGCCCCGGTAATGGGCAGGGTACCGACAATGAGCAGTTCTTC.

The chain recombines TRBV3-1 with TRBJ2-7, with D tentatively TRBD1 or TRBD2 (6 bases each). Germline V gene data show CDR1 as LGHDT and CDR2 as YNNKEL (reference sequence). The CDR3 is made up of 15 amino acids. Trimming removed 10 bases at V and 4 bases at J, with 23 bases between. This CDR3 is CAISLKGEGGYEQYV. CDR3 nucleotides: TGTGCCATATCACTCAAGGGTGAAGGGGGGTACGAGCAGTACGTC.

This clonotype was counted at least ten times. This chain connects TRBV7-8 to TRBJ2-1; 9 bases match TRBD2. V dropped 8 bases and J dropped 5; count of bases not matched to a gene: 13. The CDR3 is 16 amino acids. The germline CDR1 and CDR2 sequences are SGHVS and FQNEAQ. CDR3 in DNA: TGTGCCAGCTTTGGCGGGAGGGTCCGACATCACAATGAGCAGTTCTTC. As protein: CASFGGRVRHHNEQFF.

The rearrangement links TRBV7-7 to TRBJ2-3; D is ambiguous. Trimming took off 6 bases at V and 2 bases at J, with 9 bases between the two ends. CDR1 and CDR2 from the germline V gene are SSHAT and FNYEAQ (reference sequence). The CDR3 totals 13 residues. The CDR3 DNA is TGTGCCAGCAGTAATTTTCTCACAGATACGCAGTATTTT. Protein: CASSNFLTDTQYF. The whole variable domain, remainder taken from reference TRBV7-7 and TRBJ2-3, is GAGVSQSPRYKVTKRGQDVTLRCDPISSHATLYWYQQALGQGPEFLTYFNYEAQPDKSGLPSDRFSAERPEGSISTLTIQRTEQRDSAMYRCASSNFLTDTQYFGPGTRLTVL.

The chain combines TRBV28 with TRBJ2-3; 7 nucleotides agree with TRBD2. This CDR3 has 17 amino acids. With 3 bases clipped from V and 4 bases from J, the junction kept 13 bases outside the gene matches. Germline V CDR1 and CDR2: MDHEN, SYDVKM. The CDR3 here is CASSLVRAGEGPDTQYF. As DNA, the CDR3 is TGTGCCAGCAGTTTGGTCCGGGCGGGAGAGGGGCCAGATACGCAGTATTTT.

The chain has TRBV28 and TRBJ2-5; tentatively, D is TRBD2 (6 bases). Germline CDR1 and CDR2: MDHEN and SYDVKM. There are 16 residues in the CDR3. Between the trimmed V and J ends, which lost 5 bases and 2 bases, there was a span of 18 bases. This chain's CDR3 is CASSPRGDRGQETQYF. The CDR3 DNA sequence: TGTGCCAGCAGTCCGCGGGGAGATCGGGGGCAAGAGACCCAGTACTTC.

Only a few counts were recorded for this clonotype. DNA for the CDR3: TGTGCCAGCAGTTTTCCGGGCACGGCATTTGAGCAGTTCTTC. Translated: CASSFPGTAFEQFF. The rearrangement uses TRBV12-3 or TRBV12-4 and TRBJ2-1; D remains unclear. The CDR3 spans 14 residues. The V and J ends lost 3 bases and 9 bases respectively, with 15 bases between them.

The chain is built from TRBV5-6 and TRBJ2-5, with TRBD2 matching over 12 bases. Germline V lookup: CDR1 SGHDT, CDR2 YYEEEE. The CDR3 spans 16 residues. V shed 7 bases and J 2 bases; nucleotides not matched to a gene: 9. CDR3: CASLTGGLAGQETQYF. CDR3 DNA sequence: TGTGCCAGCTTAACCGGAGGACTAGCGGGGCAAGAGACCCAGTACTTC.

The chain couples TRBV6-1 to TRBJ2-7, with 7 bases fitting TRBD2. V lost 1 base and J lost 0; bases outside the gene matches: 0. Germline CDR1 and CDR2: MNHNS and SASEGT. The CDR3 length is 14 residues. The DNA for the CDR3 is TGTGCCAGCAGTGAAGGCGGGAGCTCCTACGAGCAGTACGTC. This encodes CASSEGGSSYEQYV.

The chain uses TRBV19 and TRBJ1-1, with TRBD1 identical over 9 bases. The CDR3 consists of 15 residues. Germline V gene lookup returns CDR1 LNHDA and CDR2 SQIVND (reference sequence). The ends lost 4 bases at V and 0 bases at J; junction bases unmatched: 3. CDR3 nucleotide sequence: TGTGCCAGTAGTAACAGGGGGCTCATGAACACTGAAGCTTTCTTT. Protein: CASSNRGLMNTEAFF.

This clonotype was seen only a few times. The rearrangement joins TRBV27 to TRBJ1-2; D is possibly TRBD1 (6 bases). Looked up from germline, CDR1 is MNHEY and CDR2 is SMNVEV (reference sequence). This CDR3 comprises 15 residues. With 4 bases removed from V and 8 bases from J, the gap between germline ends came to 20 bases. The CDR3 here is CASSSAITGFRGYTF. For the CDR3, the DNA is TGTGCCAGCAGTTCCGCGATTACAGGGTTCAGGGGCTACACCTTC.